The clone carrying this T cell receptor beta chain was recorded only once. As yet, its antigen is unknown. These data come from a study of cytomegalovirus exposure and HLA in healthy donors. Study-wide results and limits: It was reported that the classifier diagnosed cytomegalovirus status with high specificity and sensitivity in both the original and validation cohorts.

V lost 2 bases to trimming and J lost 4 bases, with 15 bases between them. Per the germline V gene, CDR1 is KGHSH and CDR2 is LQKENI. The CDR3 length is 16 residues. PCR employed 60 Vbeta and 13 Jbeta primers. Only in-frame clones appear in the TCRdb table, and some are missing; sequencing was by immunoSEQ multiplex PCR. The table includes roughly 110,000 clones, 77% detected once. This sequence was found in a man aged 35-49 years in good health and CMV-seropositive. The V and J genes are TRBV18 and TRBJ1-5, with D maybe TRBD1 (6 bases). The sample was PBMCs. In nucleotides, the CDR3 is TGTGCCAGCTCACCAAGTACAGGGACCCGTAATCAGCCCCAGCATTTT. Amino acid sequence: CASSPSTGTRNQPQHF. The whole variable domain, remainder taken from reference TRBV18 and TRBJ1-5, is NAGVMQNPRHLVRRRGQEARLRCSPMKGHSHVYWYRQLPEEGLKFMVYLQKENIIDESGMPKERFSAEFPKEGPSILRIQQVVRGDSAAYFCASSPSTGTRNQPQHFGDGTRLSIL.